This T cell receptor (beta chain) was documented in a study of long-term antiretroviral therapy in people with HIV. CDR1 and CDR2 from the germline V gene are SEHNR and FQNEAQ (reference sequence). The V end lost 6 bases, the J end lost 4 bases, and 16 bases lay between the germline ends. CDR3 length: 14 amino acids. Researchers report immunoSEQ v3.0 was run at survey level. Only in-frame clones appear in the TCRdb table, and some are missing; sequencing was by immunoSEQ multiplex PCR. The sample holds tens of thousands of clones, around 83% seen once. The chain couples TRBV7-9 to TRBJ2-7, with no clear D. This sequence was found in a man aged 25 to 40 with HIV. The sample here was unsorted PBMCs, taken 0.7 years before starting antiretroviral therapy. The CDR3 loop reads CASSSQQTQYEQYF. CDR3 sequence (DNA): TGTGCCAGCAGTTCGCAACAGACTCAGTACGAGCAGTACTTC.